Listed below are T cell receptor beta chains from one sample, sequenced in a study of shared clonotypes between healthy human individuals. Libraries were prepared by immunoSEQ multiplex PCR; TCRdb keeps only in-frame clonotypes and omits some of them. Of 550,000 to 750,000 clones listed, around 95% are singletons. Sequencing was carried out using naive CD8+ T cells sorted from blood. The source is a young woman in good health. The CDR3 runs from the conserved cysteine through the conserved F or W. A D gene is named only where the DNA matches it firmly. Not every row has a clone size; where given, it reads once, few, many or a size class.

V	J	D	size	DNA	CDR3
TRBV19	TRBJ1-5	-	once	TGTGCCAGTAGTACGGCGAGCCCATCAAAATATCAGCCCCAGCATTTT	CASSTASPSKYQPQHF
TRBV7-9	TRBJ2-7	-	-	TGTGCCAGCAGCTCGACAGGCAAGTTCTACGAGCAGTACTTC	CASSSTGKFYEQYF
TRBV5-1	TRBJ2-7	-	-	TGCGCCAGCAGTAGGTCAGGGAAGGTACCTTTGTCCGAGCAGTACTTC	CASSRSGKVPLSEQYF
TRBV28	TRBJ2-1	-	-	TGTGCCAGCAGTTTAATGGAGGCGGGGTACAATGAGCAGTTCTTC	CASSLMEAGYNEQFF
TRBV27	TRBJ2-7	-	-	TGTGCCAGCAGTTTGTTGACTCGAACCTACGAGCAGTACTTC	CASSLLTRTYEQYF
TRBV15	TRBJ1-3	-	-	TGTGCCACCAGCATCGAGGGGTCTGGAAACACCATATATTTT	CATSIEGSGNTIYF
TRBV11-2	TRBJ2-1	TRBD2	-	TGTGCCAGCATGGGGTTTAGCGGGAGTAGGAATGAGCAGTTCTTC	CASMGFSGSRNEQFF
TRBV10-2	TRBJ2-3	-	-	TGCGCCAGCTTGGGCGTCCCAGATACGCAGTATTTT	CASLGVPDTQYF
TRBV13	TRBJ2-7	TRBD2	once	TGTGCCAGCAGCTTCACCCGGGTCAGGGAGTTTTTAGCGGGAGAGCCCCACGAGCAGTACTTC	CASSFTRVREFLAGEPHEQYF
TRBV2	TRBJ2-7	-	-	TGTGCCAGCAGTAAGACCAGCGAACTCTACGAGCAGTACTTC	CASSKTSELYEQYF
TRBV15	TRBJ2-5	TRBD1	-	TGTGCCACCAGCAGCCTCGACAGGGGGCCGGAGGAGACCCAGTACTTC	CATSSLDRGPEETQYF
TRBV4-2	TRBJ2-1	-	-	TGTGCCAGCAGCCAAGATAGCGAGTTTGAGCAGTTCTTC	CASSQDSEFEQFF
TRBV7-2	TRBJ1-1	-	-	TGTGCCAGCAGCTTTGGAGGCAGGGAGGCTTTCTTT	CASSFGGREAFF
TRBV11-3	TRBJ2-7	TRBD2	-	TGTGCCAGCAGCTTGGCCGGGACTAGCGGGAGGGCCGGGGACGAGCAGTACTTC	CASSLAGTSGRAGDEQYF
TRBV9	TRBJ2-3	TRBD2	-	TGTGCCAGCAGCGAGTCCCTAGCGGGGGCGGATACGCAGTATTTT	CASSESLAGADTQYF
TRBV11-2	TRBJ2-1	TRBD1	-	TGTGCCAGCAGCATCCACCCCGGACAGGGGGCCTACAATGAGCAGTTCTTC	CASSIHPGQGAYNEQFF
TRBV6-5	TRBJ1-2	-	-	TGTGCCAGCAGTTACTCGACTAGGAGGGGCTTGGCTGGCTACACCTTC	CASSYSTRRGLAGYTF
TRBV9	TRBJ1-2	-	-	TGTGCCAGCAGCGGCTATGGCTACACCTTC	CASSGYGYTF
TRBV10-1	TRBJ2-7	-	-	TGCGCCAGCAGTGAGTCGAGAGAGGACAAATACGAGCAGTACTTC	CASSESREDKYEQYF
TRBV5-6	TRBJ1-1	-	once	TGTGCCAGCAGCCCGACCGGAAACACTGAAGCTTTCTTT	CASSPTGNTEAFF
TRBV28	TRBJ2-7	TRBD1	-	TGTGCCAGCAGTACAGAACTCCGGGACAGGGGCTTCTACGAGCAGTACTTC	CASSTELRDRGFYEQYF
TRBV5-4	TRBJ1-3	-	-	TGTGCCAGCAGCTCCAGGGGTTCTGGAAACACCATATATTTT	CASSSRGSGNTIYF
TRBV28	TRBJ2-1	TRBD2	-	TGTGCCAGCAACCCTAGCGGGAGCTCCTACAATGAGCAGTTCTTC	CASNPSGSSYNEQFF
TRBV7-9	TRBJ2-7	TRBD1	few	TGTGCCAGCAGCTCAGACAGGGGCTACGAGCAGTACTTC	CASSSDRGYEQYF
TRBV7-9	TRBJ2-5	-	once	TGTGCCAGCAGCGGCGGACAGGGCAATTCCGGGACTAGTCAAGAGACCCAGTACTTC	CASSGGQGNSGTSQETQYF
TRBV6-6	TRBJ2-7	-	-	TGTGCCAGCAGTTACGGGGGTCTGACGTCCATCGAGCAGTACTTC	CASSYGGLTSIEQYF
TRBV28	TRBJ2-7	-	-	TGTGCCAGCAGTTTGGAAAGGGTAGCCCCCTACGAGCAGTACTTC	CASSLERVAPYEQYF
TRBV7-9	TRBJ2-4	-	-	TGTGCCAGCAGCTTAGTACAAAGACAAAACATTCAGTACTTC	CASSLVQRQNIQYF
TRBV6-5	TRBJ1-5	-	-	TGTGCCAGCAGTTCCGGTGGTCAGCCCCAGCATTTT	CASSSGGQPQHF
TRBV6-6	TRBJ1-1	TRBD1	-	TGTGCCAGCACCGACAGGGGCACTGAAGCTTTCTTT	CASTDRGTEAFF
TRBV28	TRBJ2-7	-	-	TGTGCCAGCAGTTTCGCGAGCTCCTACGAGCAGTACTTC	CASSFASSYEQYF